This entry lists 2 T cell receptor beta chains sequenced from one sample in a study of OX40 agonist ivuxolimab in advanced cancers. Produced via immunoSEQ multiplex PCR; TCRdb's table is partial and in-frame only. The data hold about 59,000 clones, with about 89% observed a single time. The specimen was CD4+ or CD8+ T cells sorted from blood, collected in a trial of the OX40 agonist ivuxolimab. The receptors stem from an adult with an advanced solid tumor such as melanoma, head and neck, liver or kidney cancer.

This sequence joins TRBV6-4 and TRBJ2-1; D may be TRBD1 or TRBD2 (5 bases each). The CDR3 runs to 16 residues. Germline values: CDR1 MRHNA, CDR2 SNTAGT. V dropped 0 bases and J dropped 7 bases, with 16 bases sitting between them. In nucleotides, the CDR3 is TGTGCCAGCAGTGACTCAGCGAGTCGGGGCTGGAATGAGCAGTTCTTC. Its translation: CASSDSASRGWNEQFF.

This clone is a singleton in its sample. The gene calls are TRBV6-1 and TRBJ2-7; TRBD1 or TRBD2 may be the D gene (5 bases each). The germline V and J ends were trimmed by 6 bases and 2 bases, with 17 bases remaining between them. CDR3 length equals 15 residues. Per germline, CDR1 MNHNS and CDR2 SASEGT. The CDR3 DNA sequence: TGTGCCAGCAGGAAGGACCGGGACGCCACCTACGAGCAGTACTTC. Translation: CASRKDRDATYEQYF.